This T cell receptor beta chain is from a study of T cell repertoires in cytomegalovirus infection. The wider study: Indicated by public TCR beta signatures were CMV infection and matching HLA type.

From the reads, TCRdb called clonotypes with MiXCR, one entry per CDR3 protein. The sample records 300,000 or so distinct CDR3 sequences, roughly 26% being singletons. This clonotype was counted only a few times. The CDR3 is 15 amino acids. V lost 4 bases, J lost 5 bases, and 6 bases stayed unmatched. The germline gives CDR1 SGHNT, CDR2 YYREEE (reference sequence). V gene TRBV5-4 combines with J gene TRBJ2-5, with TRBD2 identical over 12 bases. Specimen: PBMCs. The source is a human donor in good health (CMV status not recorded). Some clones in this sample may be carry-over from other donors' samples. The DNA of the CDR3 is TGTGCCAGCAGCCCGACTAGCGGGGGTTCGGAGACCCAGTACTTC. Its protein product is CASSPTSGGSETQYF.